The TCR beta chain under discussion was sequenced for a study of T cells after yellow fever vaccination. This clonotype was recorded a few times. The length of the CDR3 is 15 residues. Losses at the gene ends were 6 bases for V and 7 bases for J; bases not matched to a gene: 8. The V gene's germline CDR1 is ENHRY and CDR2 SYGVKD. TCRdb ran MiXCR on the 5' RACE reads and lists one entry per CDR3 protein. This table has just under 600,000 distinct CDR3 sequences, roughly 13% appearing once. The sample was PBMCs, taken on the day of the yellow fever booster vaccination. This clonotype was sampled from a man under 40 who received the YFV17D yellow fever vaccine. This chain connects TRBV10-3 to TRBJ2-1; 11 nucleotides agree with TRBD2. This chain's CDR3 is CAIRDLAGGPNEQFF. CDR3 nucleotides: TGTGCCATCAGGGATTTAGCGGGAGGGCCGAATGAGCAGTTCTTC.